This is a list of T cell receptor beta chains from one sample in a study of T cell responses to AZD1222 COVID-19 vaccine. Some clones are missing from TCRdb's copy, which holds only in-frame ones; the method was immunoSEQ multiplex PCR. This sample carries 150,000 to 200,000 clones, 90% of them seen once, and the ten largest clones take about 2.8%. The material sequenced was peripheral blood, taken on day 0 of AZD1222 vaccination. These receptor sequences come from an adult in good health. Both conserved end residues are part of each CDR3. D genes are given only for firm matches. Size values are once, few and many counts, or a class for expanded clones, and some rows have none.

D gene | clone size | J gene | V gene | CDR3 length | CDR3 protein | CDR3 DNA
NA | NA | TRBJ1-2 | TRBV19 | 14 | CASSSGVALAGYTF | TGTGCCAGTAGTAGCGGAGTAGCCCTTGCTGGCTACACCTTC
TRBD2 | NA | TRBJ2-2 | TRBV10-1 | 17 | CASSESRLAANTGELFF | TGCGCCAGCAGTGAGTCCCGACTAGCGGCGAACACCGGGGAGCTGTTTTTT
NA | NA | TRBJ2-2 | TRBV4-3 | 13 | CASSQVPTGELFF | TGCGCCAGCAGCCAAGTGCCAACCGGGGAGCTGTTTTTT
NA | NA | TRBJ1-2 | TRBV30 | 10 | CAWSGYGYTF | TGTGCCTGGAGTGGATATGGCTACACCTTC
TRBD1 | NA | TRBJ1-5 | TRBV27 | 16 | CASSPRQGNSNQPQHF | TGTGCCAGCAGTCCACGACAGGGTAATTCAAATCAGCCCCAGCATTTT
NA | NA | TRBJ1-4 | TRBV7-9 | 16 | CASSSYGGSRNEKLFF | TGTGCCAGCAGCTCCTATGGGGGGTCCCGCAATGAAAAACTGTTTTTT
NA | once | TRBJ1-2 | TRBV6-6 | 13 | CASRGGGGYGYTF | TGTGCCAGCAGGGGGGGAGGGGGCTATGGCTACACCTTC
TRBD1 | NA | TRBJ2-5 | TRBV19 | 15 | CASGQDRGRWETQYF | TGTGCCAGTGGCCAGGACAGGGGGCGATGGGAGACCCAGTACTTC
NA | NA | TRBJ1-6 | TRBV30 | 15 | CAWSVKSSYNSPLHF | TGTGCCTGGAGTGTAAAGAGCTCCTATAATTCACCCCTCCACTTT
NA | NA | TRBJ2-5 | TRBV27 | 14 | CASRPTGPGETQYF | TGTGCCAGCCGCCCAACGGGGCCAGGAGAGACCCAGTACTTC
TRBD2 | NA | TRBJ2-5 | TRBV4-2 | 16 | CASSQEGLAEKETQYF | TGTGCCAGCAGCCAAGAAGGACTAGCGGAAAAAGAGACCCAGTACTTC
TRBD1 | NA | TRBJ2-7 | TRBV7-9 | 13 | CASSRTGGYEQYF | TGTGCCAGCAGCCGGACAGGGGGTTACGAGCAGTACTTC
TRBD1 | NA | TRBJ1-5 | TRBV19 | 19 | CASSPPTGTARDSNQPQHF | TGTGCCAGTAGTCCCCCCACCGGGACAGCTAGAGATAGCAATCAGCCCCAGCATTTT
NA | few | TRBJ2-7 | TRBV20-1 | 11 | CSARQGWEQYF | TGCAGTGCTAGACAGGGGTGGGAGCAGTACTTC
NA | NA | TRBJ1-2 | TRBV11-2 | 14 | CASSTGLRGYGYTF | TGTGCCAGCAGCACAGGGTTGCGAGGCTATGGCTACACCTTC
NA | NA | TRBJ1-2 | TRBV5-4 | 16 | CASSLGATVPQGGYTF | TGTGCCAGCAGCTTGGGAGCGACAGTGCCCCAGGGTGGCTACACCTTC
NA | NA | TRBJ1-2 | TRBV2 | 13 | CASGGGGNHGYTF | TGTGCCAGCGGAGGGGGGGGCAATCATGGCTACACCTTC
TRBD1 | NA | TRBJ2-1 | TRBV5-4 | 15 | CASSPERQGRGGQFF | TGTGCCAGCAGCCCGGAGAGACAGGGAAGAGGGGGGCAGTTCTTC
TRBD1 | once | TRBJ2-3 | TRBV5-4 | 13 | CASTSGTADTQYF | TGTGCCAGCACCTCCGGGACAGCAGATACGCAGTATTTT
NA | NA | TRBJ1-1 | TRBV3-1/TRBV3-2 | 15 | CASSQGTSRNTEAFF | TGTGCCAGCAGCCAAGGGACGTCACGGAACACTGAAGCTTTCTTT
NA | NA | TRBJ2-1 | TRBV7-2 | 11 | CASSLDVEQFF | TGTGCCAGCAGCTTAGATGTTGAGCAGTTCTTC
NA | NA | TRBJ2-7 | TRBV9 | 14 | CASSVTGSSYEQYF | TGTGCCAGCAGCGTGACAGGCAGCTCCTACGAGCAGTACTTC
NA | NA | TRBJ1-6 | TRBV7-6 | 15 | CASSLVGLGNSPLHF | TGTGCCAGCAGCTTAGTCGGGTTGGGAAATTCACCCCTCCACTTT
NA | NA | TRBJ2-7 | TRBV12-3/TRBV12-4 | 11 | CASSFSYEQYF | TGTGCCAGCAGTTTTAGCTACGAGCAGTACTTC
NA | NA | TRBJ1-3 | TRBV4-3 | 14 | CASSLTGTGNTIYF | TGCGCCAGCAGCCTAACAGGGACTGGAAACACCATATATTTT
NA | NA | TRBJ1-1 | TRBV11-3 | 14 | CASSLGAGNTEAFF | TGTGCCAGCAGCTTAGGGGCAGGAAACACTGAAGCTTTCTTT
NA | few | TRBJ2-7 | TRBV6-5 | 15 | CASPFSDRSDYEQYF | TGTGCCAGCCCTTTTAGTGACAGGTCCGACTACGAGCAGTACTTC
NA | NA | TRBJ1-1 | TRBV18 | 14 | CASSLQGANTEAFF | TGTGCCAGCTCACTTCAGGGTGCGAACACTGAAGCTTTCTTT
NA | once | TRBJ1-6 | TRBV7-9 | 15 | CASSSEGGVNSPLHF | TGTGCCAGCAGCTCGGAAGGGGGGGTTAATTCACCCCTCCACTTT
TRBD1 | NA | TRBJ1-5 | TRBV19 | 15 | CASSGDRGPYQPQHF | TGTGCCAGTAGCGGGGACAGGGGGCCGTATCAGCCCCAGCATTTT
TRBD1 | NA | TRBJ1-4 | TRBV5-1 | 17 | CASSLYNRGLMNEKLFF | TGCGCCAGCAGCTTGTATAACAGGGGGCTAATGAATGAAAAACTGTTTTTT
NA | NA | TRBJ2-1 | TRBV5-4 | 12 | CASSTEAVEQFF | TGTGCCAGCAGCACGGAGGCTGTTGAGCAGTTCTTC
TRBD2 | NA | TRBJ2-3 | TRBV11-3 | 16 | CASSSGLARSSHTQYF | TGTGCCAGCAGCTCAGGACTAGCGCGTTCGTCTCATACGCAGTATTTT
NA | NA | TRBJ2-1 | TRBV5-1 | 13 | CASSLAGFDEQFF | TGCGCCAGCAGCTTGGCCGGCTTTGATGAGCAGTTCTTC
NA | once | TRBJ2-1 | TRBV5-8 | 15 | CASSWSFGGGTSGFF | NA
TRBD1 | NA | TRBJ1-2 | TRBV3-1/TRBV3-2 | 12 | CASSLRQGGYTF | TGTGCCAGCAGCCTTAGACAGGGTGGCTACACCTTC
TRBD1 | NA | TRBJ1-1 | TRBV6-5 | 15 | CASRGDRGWNTEAFF | TGTGCCAGCAGGGGGGACAGGGGATGGAACACTGAAGCTTTCTTT
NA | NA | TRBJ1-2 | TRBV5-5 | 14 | CASSLEGFSGGYTF | TGTGCCAGCAGCTTGGAGGGGTTCTCTGGAGGCTACACCTTC
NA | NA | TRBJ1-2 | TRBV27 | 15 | CASRRQEKGGYGYTF | TGTGCCAGCAGAAGACAGGAGAAGGGGGGCTATGGCTACACCTTC